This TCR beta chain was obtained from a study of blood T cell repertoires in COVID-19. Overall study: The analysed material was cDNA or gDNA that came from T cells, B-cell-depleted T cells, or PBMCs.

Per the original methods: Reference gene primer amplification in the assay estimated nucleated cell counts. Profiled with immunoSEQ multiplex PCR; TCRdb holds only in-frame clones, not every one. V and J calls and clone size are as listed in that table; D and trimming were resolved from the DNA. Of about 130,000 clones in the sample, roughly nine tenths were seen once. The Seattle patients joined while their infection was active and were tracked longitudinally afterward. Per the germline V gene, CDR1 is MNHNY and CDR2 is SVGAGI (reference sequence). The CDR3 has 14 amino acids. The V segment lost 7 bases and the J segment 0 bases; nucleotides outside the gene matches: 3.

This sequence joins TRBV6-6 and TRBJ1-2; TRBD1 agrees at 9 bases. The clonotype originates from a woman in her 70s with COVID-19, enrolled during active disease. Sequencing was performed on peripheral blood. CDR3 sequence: CASTRTGANYGYTF. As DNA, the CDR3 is TGTGCCAGCACCCGGACAGGGGCTAACTATGGCTACACCTTC.